This T cell receptor beta chain was recorded in a study of breast tumors, draining lymph nodes, adjacent tissues. This CDR3 spans 16 amino acids. After removal of 3 bases from V and 5 bases from J, the junction contained 7 bases not matched to a gene. Per germline, CDR1 KGHDR and CDR2 SFDVKD. Axillary draining lymph nodes of breast cancer patients supplied the node samples. In TCRdb, the multiplex PCR reads were re-called with MiXCR into one record per CDR3 protein. Seen here are about 220,000 distinct CDR3 sequences, around 34% observed once, and the top ten hold approximately 4%. The receptor was derived from a female donor with breast cancer. Some clones in this sample may be carry-over from other donors' samples. V gene TRBV24-1 combines with J gene TRBJ2-3, with 10 nucleotides matching TRBD1. The sample taken for sequencing was axillary lymph node tissue. CDR3 loop: CATSDPGTGEEDTQYF. The CDR3 bases are TGTGCCACCAGTGATCCCGGGACAGGGGAGGAAGATACGCAGTATTTT.